The clone carrying this T cell receptor beta chain was seen repeatedly, ten times or more. Its target is not known. The source of the sample is a study of regulatory T cells in long-lasting Graves disease. Trimming cost V 2 bases and J 6 bases, with 13 bases left between them. The V gene's germline CDR1 is MNHNS and CDR2 SASEGT. The CDR3 has 14 residues. Findings and caveats of the study: TCR diversity was lower in persistent Graves' patients (versus newly diagnosed ones).

The time point here: newly diagnosed GD, antithyroid drugs for less than 3 months. From PBMCs, RNA was extracted and then used to make the TCR library. Assembly of TCR beta libraries relied on iRepertoire HTBI primers together with Arm-PCR of CDR3 regions. From the multiplex PCR reads, TCRdb called clonotypes with MiXCR, one entry per CDR3 protein. The table records 200,000 to 250,000 distinct CDR3 sequences, around 20% of them present only once. The sample was also linked to a second study, of T cells in Graves' hyperthyroidism and ophthalmopathy.

The receptor was derived from a woman aged 30 to 39 with Graves disease. J is TRBJ1-2 and V is TRBV6-1, with D maybe TRBD1 (6 bases). Here the sequenced sample was peripheral blood mononuclear cells (PBMCs), taken at new diagnosis, from a patient treated with antithyroid drugs. CDR3 in amino acids: CASSELRGQDGYTF. The DNA for the CDR3 is TGTGCCAGCAGTGAACTCCGGGGGCAGGATGGCTACACCTTC.